This T cell receptor beta chain was identified in a study of T cell changes during pregnancy in multiple sclerosis (dated by TCRdb to between 2018 and 2021). Turning to the overall study: The study looked at changes in the T cell repertoire across pregnancy in women with multiple sclerosis.

The receptor library was made with the immunoSEQ multiplex PCR assay. Not all clones reach the TCRdb copy of this immuneACCESS table, which keeps in-frame sequences only. Checked studies attribute under half of the gap to unresolved V genes and leave the rest unexplained. This sample has tens of thousands of clones in its table, and roughly 90% of those were observed once. The ten largest clonotypes hold over 0.45% of the sample. The trim is 5 bases for V and 3 bases for J, with a gap of 17 bases between the germline ends. The germline V gene encodes CDR1 MRHNA and CDR2 SNTAGT. The CDR3 has 16 amino acids, counting the end cysteine and phenylalanine. Of the read, only the CDR3 DNA is kept; its 48 bases are in frame from base 1. As for this clone: No cognate antigen has been identified for it. Base-call qualities are not available, and no considerably larger clone is one nucleotide away.

Sequenced here: CD4+ T cells from peripheral blood mononuclear cells, sampled in the second trimester of pregnancy. The sequence came from a female donor with multiple sclerosis, enrolled in a pregnancy study. The chain uses TRBV6-4 and TRBJ2-1; a weak D assignment points to TRBD1 (5 bases agree). Here is the DNA: TGTGCCAGCAGTAGGGGTTTTCCATACGTCTACAATGAGCAGTTCTTC. Translated, this gives CASSRGFPYVYNEQFF.